The T cell receptor beta chain described here comes from a study of human T cells and chemical hapten exposure. Each cDNA molecule in the library carried unique molecular identifiers. MiXCR, run by TCRdb on the RACE reads, gives a single entry per CDR3 protein. This table holds around 330,000 distinct CDR3 sequences, 4.5% to 5.5% found once. This clonotype was detected only a few times. Time point meaning: pre-sensitization, week 0. Treatment meaning: therapeutic diphenylcyclopropenone sensitization with weekly scalp DPC. V was pared by 5 bases and J by 9 bases, with 14 bases between. The CDR3 is 14 residues long.

This TCR was sampled from a woman aged 18-35 years with alopecia areata. Some clones in this sample may be carry-over from other donors' samples. This chain joins TRBV12-3 or TRBV12-4 and TRBJ1-6; weak D call: TRBD1 (6 bases). The material sequenced was whole blood, taken in connection with sensitization to the hapten diphenylcyclopropenone (DPC). For the CDR3, the DNA is TGTGCCAGCAGTAGGGGGGCGTCAGTTTCACCCCTCCACTTT. Amino acid sequence: CASSRGASVSPLHF.